The clone carrying this TCR beta chain showed up just once. These data belong to a study of blood T cell repertoires in COVID-19. About the research overall: Collection of acute and convalescent COVID-19 samples took place in the United States, Italy and Spain.

Assay: immunoSEQ multiplex PCR; the TCRdb copy retains only in-frame clones and omits some. The sample has around 65,000 clones, about 81% seen once. The germline CDR1 and CDR2 sequences are DFQATT and SNEGSKA (reference sequence). The V gene end was trimmed by 6 bases and the J gene end by 2 bases; junction bases not matched to a gene: 7. The CDR3 loop spans 15 amino acids. The receptor comes from a human donor in a cohort sampled during active COVID-19. V usage is TRBV20-1 and J usage is TRBJ2-2; 9 nucleotides line up with TRBD1. Sequenced: peripheral blood. The CDR3 DNA sequence: TGCAGTGCCAGTCGGACAGGGGATAACACCGGGGAGCTGTTTTTT. This gives the protein CSASRTGDNTGELFF.